These T cell receptor beta chains were read from a single sample in a study of shared clonotypes between healthy human individuals. The data were produced by immunoSEQ multiplex PCR, yet TCRdb's version contains in-frame clones alone and is incomplete. The repertoire includes about 1 million clones, around 76% of them detected once, and less than 1.5% sits in the top ten. The source material was memory CD4+ T cells sorted from blood. The origin of the receptors is a man aged 18-30 years in good health. The CDR3 runs from the conserved cysteine through the conserved F or W. D genes are given only for firm matches. Clone size appears in some rows only: once, few, many, or a class for an expanded clone.

j_call: TRBJ2-7
v_call: TRBV10-1
d_call: -
clone_size: -
cdr3_nt: TGCGCCAGCAGGGAGCAGCCAGGGTTTAACTTCTACGAGCAGTACTTC
cdr3_aa: CASREQPGFNFYEQYF

j_call: TRBJ2-7
v_call: TRBV19
d_call: TRBD2
clone_size: few
cdr3_nt: TGTGCCAGTAGTACCCAGGCCCTAGCGGGGATCTACGAGCAGTACTTC
cdr3_aa: CASSTQALAGIYEQYF

j_call: TRBJ2-7
v_call: TRBV6-6
d_call: TRBD2
clone_size: -
cdr3_nt: TGTGCCAGCAGTCTCGAACGGACTAGCGCCCACGAGCAGTACTTC
cdr3_aa: CASSLERTSAHEQYF

j_call: TRBJ1-2
v_call: TRBV30
d_call: TRBD1
clone_size: -
cdr3_nt: TGTGCCTGGAGTGTAAGTCGACAGGGTGGCTACACCTTC
cdr3_aa: CAWSVSRQGGYTF

j_call: TRBJ2-7
v_call: TRBV2
d_call: -
clone_size: once
cdr3_nt: TGTGCCAGCAGTGAAGCGATCGCAGACTCCTACGAGCAGTACTTC
cdr3_aa: CASSEAIADSYEQYF

j_call: TRBJ1-3
v_call: TRBV2
d_call: -
clone_size: -
cdr3_nt: TGTGCCAGCGGGGCCGTAAACACCATATATTTT
cdr3_aa: CASGAVNTIYF

j_call: TRBJ1-6
v_call: TRBV2
d_call: TRBD1
clone_size: -
cdr3_nt: TGTGCCAGCAGTCCCCAGGGGGGTTTGGTCAATTCACCCCTCCACTTT
cdr3_aa: CASSPQGGLVNSPLHF

j_call: TRBJ2-7
v_call: TRBV5-6
d_call: TRBD1
clone_size: -
cdr3_nt: TGTGCCAGCAGCTTCTACCGGGACAGGGGGGACTCGTACGAGCAGTACTTC
cdr3_aa: CASSFYRDRGDSYEQYF

j_call: TRBJ2-4
v_call: TRBV18
d_call: TRBD1
clone_size: -
cdr3_nt: TGTGCCAGCTCACCGTCCATCGGGACAGCATCCAAAAACATTCAGTACTTC
cdr3_aa: CASSPSIGTASKNIQYF

j_call: TRBJ1-1
v_call: TRBV28
d_call: -
clone_size: few
cdr3_nt: TGTGCCAGCAGTATAACCCCGATTGGGGGCACTGAAGCTTTCTTT
cdr3_aa: CASSITPIGGTEAFF

j_call: TRBJ2-4
v_call: TRBV30
d_call: -
clone_size: -
cdr3_nt: TGTGCCTGGAGTGTAGTGGAACGAATTCAGTACTTC
cdr3_aa: CAWSVVERIQYF

j_call: TRBJ2-2
v_call: TRBV6-4
d_call: -
clone_size: -
cdr3_nt: TGTGCCAGCAGTTGGACAACGAACACCGGGGAGCTGTTTTTT
cdr3_aa: CASSWTTNTGELFF

j_call: TRBJ1-2
v_call: TRBV18
d_call: TRBD1
clone_size: -
cdr3_nt: TGTGCCAGCTCACCAACCGAGGGGGCGAATCTATGGGGCTACACCTTC
cdr3_aa: CASSPTEGANLWGYTF

j_call: TRBJ2-5
v_call: TRBV9
d_call: TRBD1
clone_size: -
cdr3_nt: TGTGCCAGCAGCGTCCTTCAGGGGGCTGGAGAGACCCAGTACTTC
cdr3_aa: CASSVLQGAGETQYF

j_call: TRBJ1-5
v_call: TRBV7-9
d_call: -
clone_size: few
cdr3_nt: TGTGCCAGCAGTAGAGAGGGTCAGCCCCAGCATTTT
cdr3_aa: CASSREGQPQHF

j_call: TRBJ2-3
v_call: TRBV10-2
d_call: TRBD2
clone_size: -
cdr3_nt: TGCGCCAGCAGCGGATTGCGGGCTAGCGGGAGACTCACAGATACGCAGTATTTT
cdr3_aa: CASSGLRASGRLTDTQYF

j_call: TRBJ2-2
v_call: TRBV9
d_call: -
clone_size: few
cdr3_nt: TGTGCCAGCGGCCCAGTCGGGGCGCTAGTCACCGGGGAGCTGTTTTTT
cdr3_aa: CASGPVGALVTGELFF

j_call: TRBJ2-4
v_call: TRBV19
d_call: -
clone_size: -
cdr3_nt: TGTGCCAGTAGTATAGATCTAGGGGGTACCAAAAACATTCAGTACTTC
cdr3_aa: CASSIDLGGTKNIQYF

j_call: TRBJ2-1
v_call: TRBV5-6
d_call: -
clone_size: -
cdr3_nt: TGTGCCAGCAGCTTGCTCGCGGGGGCATACAATGAGCAGTTCTTC
cdr3_aa: CASSLLAGAYNEQFF

j_call: TRBJ2-5
v_call: TRBV5-6
d_call: -
clone_size: -
cdr3_nt: TGTGCCAGCAGCCCAACTGCGGGTACCCAAGAGACCCAGTACTTC
cdr3_aa: CASSPTAGTQETQYF

j_call: TRBJ1-4
v_call: TRBV9
d_call: -
clone_size: -
cdr3_nt: TGTGCCAGCAGCGTAGGTGGGGCCAACACTAATGAAAAACTGTTTTTT
cdr3_aa: CASSVGGANTNEKLFF

j_call: TRBJ2-1
v_call: TRBV10-2
d_call: -
clone_size: -
cdr3_nt: TGCGCCAGCAGTGAGTATCGTCCCGCCTACAATGAGCAGTTCTTC
cdr3_aa: CASSEYRPAYNEQFF

j_call: TRBJ1-1
v_call: TRBV6-5
d_call: -
clone_size: -
cdr3_nt: TGTGCCAGCAGCACTCTAAAGAACACTGAAGCTTTCTTT
cdr3_aa: CASSTLKNTEAFF

j_call: TRBJ1-4
v_call: TRBV5-1
d_call: TRBD1
clone_size: -
cdr3_nt: TGCGCCAGCAGCTTGGCCGGGACAGGGGGCGAAAAACTGTTTTTT
cdr3_aa: CASSLAGTGGEKLFF

j_call: TRBJ1-1
v_call: TRBV11-2
d_call: -
clone_size: few
cdr3_nt: TGTGCCAGCAGCCCTAGTGGGTGGGGGACTGAAGCTTTCTTT
cdr3_aa: CASSPSGWGTEAFF

j_call: TRBJ1-5
v_call: TRBV6-5
d_call: -
clone_size: -
cdr3_nt: TGTGCCAGCAGTTACTCGAAGACCAGCAATCAGCCCCAGCATTTT
cdr3_aa: CASSYSKTSNQPQHF

j_call: TRBJ2-7
v_call: TRBV7-2
d_call: -
clone_size: -
cdr3_nt: TGTGCCAGCAGCCCACAACATTTCGGGGAGCAGTACTTC
cdr3_aa: CASSPQHFGEQYF

j_call: TRBJ2-3
v_call: TRBV18
d_call: TRBD2
clone_size: once
cdr3_nt: TGTGCCAGCTCACCAAGACTAGCGGGGCTGAAGGGTACGCAGTATTTT
cdr3_aa: CASSPRLAGLKGTQYF

j_call: TRBJ2-7
v_call: TRBV6-1
d_call: TRBD1
clone_size: -
cdr3_nt: TGTGCCAGCAGGTATACGGGACAGGGTTCCTACGAGCAGTACTTC
cdr3_aa: CASRYTGQGSYEQYF

j_call: TRBJ2-5
v_call: TRBV28
d_call: -
clone_size: -
cdr3_nt: TGTGCCAGCAGCTTATGGGGGGCGGGGGCCCAAGGGACCCAGTACTTC
cdr3_aa: CASSLWGAGAQGTQYF

j_call: TRBJ1-5
v_call: TRBV6-1
d_call: -
clone_size: -
cdr3_nt: TGTGCCAGCAGTGTAAGAGGAAATCAGCCCCAGCATTTT
cdr3_aa: CASSVRGNQPQHF

j_call: TRBJ1-5
v_call: TRBV4-1
d_call: -
clone_size: few
cdr3_nt: TGCGCCAGCAGCCGAGGGGCCAACAATCAGCCCCAGCATTTT
cdr3_aa: CASSRGANNQPQHF

j_call: TRBJ1-4
v_call: TRBV28
d_call: -
clone_size: -
cdr3_nt: TGTGCCGCCAAGGATCCAGGGGTGGCTAATGAAAAACTGTTTTTT
cdr3_aa: CAAKDPGVANEKLFF

j_call: TRBJ1-2
v_call: TRBV5-4
d_call: TRBD1
clone_size: -
cdr3_nt: TGTGCCAGCAGCTTGGCATTCGGACAGGGGGCGCGTGGCTACACCTTC
cdr3_aa: CASSLAFGQGARGYTF

j_call: TRBJ1-3
v_call: TRBV11-2
d_call: -
clone_size: once
cdr3_nt: TGTGCCAGCAGCTTTGGACAGCCTGGAAACACCATATATTTT
cdr3_aa: CASSFGQPGNTIYF

j_call: TRBJ1-3
v_call: TRBV9
d_call: TRBD1
clone_size: -
cdr3_nt: TGTGCCAGCAGCGCAACCGGACAGGGGGGCACTGGAAACACCATATATTTT
cdr3_aa: CASSATGQGGTGNTIYF

j_call: TRBJ1-2
v_call: TRBV7-9
d_call: -
clone_size: -
cdr3_nt: TGTGCCAGCAGCTTGTCAGAGGTGGATGGCTACACCTTC
cdr3_aa: CASSLSEVDGYTF

j_call: TRBJ2-7
v_call: TRBV4-3
d_call: -
clone_size: few
cdr3_nt: TGCGCCAGCAGCCAAGGGGCGGGGACCGCCCAGTACTTC
cdr3_aa: CASSQGAGTAQYF

j_call: TRBJ2-7
v_call: TRBV5-1
d_call: TRBD1
clone_size: -
cdr3_nt: TGCGCCAGCAGCCTGAGGCCGGACAGGGGCGAGCAGTACTTC
cdr3_aa: CASSLRPDRGEQYF

j_call: TRBJ1-2
v_call: TRBV18
d_call: TRBD1
clone_size: -
cdr3_nt: TGTGCCAGCTCACCCACACAGGGGGCTGACTATGGCTACACCTTC
cdr3_aa: CASSPTQGADYGYTF

j_call: TRBJ1-1
v_call: TRBV18
d_call: TRBD1
clone_size: -
cdr3_nt: TGTGCCAGCTCATCAGGACAGGCAGGCACTGAAGCTTTCTTT
cdr3_aa: CASSSGQAGTEAFF

j_call: TRBJ2-3
v_call: TRBV14
d_call: -
clone_size: -
cdr3_nt: TGTGCCAGCAGCCACCGGGAGTATGGGGCAGATACGCAGTATTTT
cdr3_aa: CASSHREYGADTQYF

j_call: TRBJ2-7
v_call: TRBV7-6
d_call: -
clone_size: -
cdr3_nt: TGTGCCAGCAGCTTAGGTCGACAGGCGCGCGAGCAGTACTTC
cdr3_aa: CASSLGRQAREQYF

j_call: TRBJ2-7
v_call: TRBV29-1
d_call: -
clone_size: -
cdr3_nt: TGCAGCGTTTGGACGAGCTCCCCGTACGAGCAGTACTTC
cdr3_aa: CSVWTSSPYEQYF

j_call: TRBJ1-2
v_call: TRBV4-1
d_call: TRBD1
clone_size: -
cdr3_nt: TGCGCCAGCAGCCACCGGGCCGGACAGGGGGCAGGCGGCTACACCTTC
cdr3_aa: CASSHRAGQGAGGYTF

j_call: TRBJ2-6
v_call: TRBV7-2
d_call: -
clone_size: -
cdr3_nt: TGTGCCAGCAGCCCCCAGCTAACTGGGGCCAACGTCCTGACTTTC
cdr3_aa: CASSPQLTGANVLTF

j_call: TRBJ2-2
v_call: TRBV19
d_call: -
clone_size: -
cdr3_nt: TGTGCCAGTAGTATAGGTATCCGGTCCCAGAACACCGGGGAGCTGTTTTTT
cdr3_aa: CASSIGIRSQNTGELFF

j_call: TRBJ2-4
v_call: TRBV18
d_call: -
clone_size: -
cdr3_nt: TGTGCCAGCTCACCACCAACAGGGAGGGCCCACATTCAGTACTTC
cdr3_aa: CASSPPTGRAHIQYF

j_call: TRBJ1-4
v_call: TRBV5-6
d_call: -
clone_size: -
cdr3_nt: TGTGCCAGCAGCTTAGGACAGCCTAATGAAAAACTGTTTTTT
cdr3_aa: CASSLGQPNEKLFF

j_call: TRBJ2-2
v_call: TRBV27
d_call: TRBD1
clone_size: -
cdr3_nt: TGTGCCAGCAGTTGGGACAGGGTAGGCACCGGGGAGCTGTTTTTT
cdr3_aa: CASSWDRVGTGELFF

j_call: TRBJ1-4
v_call: TRBV28
d_call: -
clone_size: -
cdr3_nt: TGTGCCAGCAAGTCCTCAACTAATGAAAAACTGTTTTTT
cdr3_aa: CASKSSTNEKLFF

j_call: TRBJ1-5
v_call: TRBV27
d_call: TRBD1
clone_size: -
cdr3_nt: TGTGCCAGCAGTCCCGGGACAGGTGGCAATCAGCCCCAGCATTTT
cdr3_aa: CASSPGTGGNQPQHF

j_call: TRBJ1-1
v_call: TRBV20-1
d_call: -
clone_size: -
cdr3_nt: TGCAGTGGGAGGGCAAACACTGAAGCTTTCTTT
cdr3_aa: CSGRANTEAFF

j_call: TRBJ2-7
v_call: TRBV7-2
d_call: -
clone_size: -
cdr3_nt: TGTGCCAGCAGCTATGATCCGGGTCCTTACGAGCAGTACTTC
cdr3_aa: CASSYDPGPYEQYF

j_call: TRBJ1-2
v_call: TRBV29-1
d_call: TRBD1
clone_size: -
cdr3_nt: TGCAGCGCCATCTCCGGGACAGGGGGCGGTGGCTACACCTTC
cdr3_aa: CSAISGTGGGGYTF

j_call: TRBJ2-7
v_call: TRBV28
d_call: -
clone_size: -
cdr3_nt: TGTGCCAGCAGGGACGGACGCTACGAGCAGTACTTC
cdr3_aa: CASRDGRYEQYF

j_call: TRBJ1-5
v_call: TRBV30
d_call: -
clone_size: few
cdr3_nt: TGTGCCTGGGCAGGGGTTAGCAATCAGCCCCAGCATTTT
cdr3_aa: CAWAGVSNQPQHF

j_call: TRBJ2-2
v_call: TRBV5-1
d_call: TRBD2
clone_size: -
cdr3_nt: TGCGCCAGCAGCTTAAGGACTAGGGACACCGGGGAGCTGTTTTTT
cdr3_aa: CASSLRTRDTGELFF

j_call: TRBJ1-4
v_call: TRBV10-3
d_call: -
clone_size: once
cdr3_nt: TGTGCCATCAGCCCGACGGGAGCAACTAATGAAAAACTGTTTTTT
cdr3_aa: CAISPTGATNEKLFF